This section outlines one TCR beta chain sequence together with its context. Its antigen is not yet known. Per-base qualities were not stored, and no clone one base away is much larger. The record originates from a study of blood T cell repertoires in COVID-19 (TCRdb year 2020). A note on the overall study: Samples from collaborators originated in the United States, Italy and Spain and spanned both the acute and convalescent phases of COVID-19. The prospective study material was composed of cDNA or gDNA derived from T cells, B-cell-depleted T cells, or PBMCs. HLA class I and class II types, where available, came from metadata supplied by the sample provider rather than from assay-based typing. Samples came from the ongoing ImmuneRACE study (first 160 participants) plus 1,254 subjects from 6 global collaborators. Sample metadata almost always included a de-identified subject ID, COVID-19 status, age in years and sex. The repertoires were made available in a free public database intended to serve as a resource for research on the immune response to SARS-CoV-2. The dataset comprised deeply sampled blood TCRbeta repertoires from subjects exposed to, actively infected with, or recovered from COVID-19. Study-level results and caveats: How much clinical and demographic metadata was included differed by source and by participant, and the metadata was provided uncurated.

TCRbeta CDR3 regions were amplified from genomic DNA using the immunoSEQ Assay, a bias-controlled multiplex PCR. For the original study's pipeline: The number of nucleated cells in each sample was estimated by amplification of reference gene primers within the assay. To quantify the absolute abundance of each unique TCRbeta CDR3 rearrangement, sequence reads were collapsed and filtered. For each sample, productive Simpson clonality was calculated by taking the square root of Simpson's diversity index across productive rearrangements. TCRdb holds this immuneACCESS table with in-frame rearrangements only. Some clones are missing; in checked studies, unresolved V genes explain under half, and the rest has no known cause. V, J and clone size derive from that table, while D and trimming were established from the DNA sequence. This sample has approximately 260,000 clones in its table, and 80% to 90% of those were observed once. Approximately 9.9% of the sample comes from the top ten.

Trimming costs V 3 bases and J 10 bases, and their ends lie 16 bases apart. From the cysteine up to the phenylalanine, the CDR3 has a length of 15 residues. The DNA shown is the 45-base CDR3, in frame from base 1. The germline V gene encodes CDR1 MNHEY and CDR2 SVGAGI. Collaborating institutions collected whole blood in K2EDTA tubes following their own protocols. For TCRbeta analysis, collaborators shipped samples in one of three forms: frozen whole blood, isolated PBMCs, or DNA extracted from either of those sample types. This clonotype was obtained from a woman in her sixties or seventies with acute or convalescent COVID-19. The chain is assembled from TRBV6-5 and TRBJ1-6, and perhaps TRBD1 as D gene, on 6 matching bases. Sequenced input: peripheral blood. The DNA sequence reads TGTGCCAGCAGTTATTCCGGGACCCAGGGGTCACCCCTCCACTTT. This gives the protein CASSYSGTQGSPLHF.